This TCR beta chain was sequenced in a study of blood T cell repertoires in COVID-19 (TCRdb year 2020). For context, the study as a whole: Samples from collaborators originated in the United States, Italy and Spain and spanned both the acute and convalescent phases of COVID-19. The repertoires were released in a freely available public database meant as a resource for research on the immune response to SARS-CoV-2. Where HLA class I and class II types were available, the types were taken from metadata supplied by the sample provider, not from assay-based typing. The prospective study material was composed of cDNA or gDNA derived from T cells, B-cell-depleted T cells, or PBMCs. Deeply sampled blood TCRbeta repertoires from subjects exposed to, actively infected with, or recovered from COVID-19 were included in the dataset. Nearly every sample came with metadata listing a de-identified subject ID, COVID-19 status, age in years and sex. The samples were drawn from the first 160 participants of the ongoing ImmuneRACE study and from 1,254 subjects provided by 6 global collaborators.

Collaborating institutions collected whole blood in K2EDTA tubes following their own protocols. For TCRbeta analysis, collaborators shipped samples in one of three forms: frozen whole blood, isolated PBMCs, or DNA extracted from either of those sample types. TCRbeta CDR3 regions were amplified from genomic DNA using the immunoSEQ Assay, a bias-controlled multiplex PCR. Per the source publication's procedure: The number of nucleated cells in each sample was estimated by amplification of reference gene primers within the assay. To quantify the absolute abundance of each unique TCRbeta CDR3 rearrangement, sequence reads were collapsed and filtered. For each sample, productive Simpson clonality was calculated as the square root of Simpson's diversity index across productive rearrangements. TCRdb holds this immuneACCESS table with in-frame rearrangements only. Some clones are missing; in checked studies, unresolved V genes explain under half, and the rest has no known cause. V, J and clone size are those of that table, while D and trimming were read from the DNA. The sample profile shows around 160,000 clones; around 82% of them were found once. The ten largest clones capture approximately 16% of the sample.

The study at large found these results: The quantity of clinical and demographic metadata differed by source and by participant and was supplied without curation.

Notes on this clone: Its binding antigen is unknown. Per-nucleotide qualities are absent, and no much larger clonotype sits a single base away.

The CDR3 starts with the cysteine, ends with the phenylalanine, and has 14 residues. Of all the DNA, just the CDR3 is kept, 42 bases in frame from base 1. V is trimmed back by 8 bases and J by 2 bases, and the junction contains 9 bases that no gene match accounts for. Sequences MNHEY (CDR1) and SVGAGI (CDR2) are obtained from the germline V gene. This TCR came from a human donor with acute or convalescent COVID-19. The donor label of this sample is uncertain. In this chain, TRBV6-5 is recombined with TRBJ2-7, and TRBD2 aligns with 7 junction nucleotides. The material sequenced was peripheral blood. CDR3 loop: CASGNAGVTYEQYF. The nucleotides read TGTGCCAGCGGAAACGCGGGGGTTACCTACGAGCAGTACTTC.